A single sample is the source of the 29 T cell receptor beta chains below, sequenced in a study of blood T cell repertoires in COVID-19. Measured with immunoSEQ multiplex PCR; TCRdb has only the in-frame clones, and not every one. The sample lists approximately 100,000 clones, more than 75% occurring once. The sample was peripheral blood. The origin of the receptors is a human donor in a cohort sampled during active COVID-19.

The chain combines TRBV7-9 with TRBJ1-2; D is ambiguous. CDR1 is SEHNR, CDR2 FQNEAQ, per germline (reference sequence). The CDR3 loop spans 13 amino acids. V was pared by 2 bases and J by 4 bases, with 8 bases between. CDR3 sequence reads: CASSLNSFYGYTF. Written as DNA, the CDR3 is TGTGCCAGCAGCTTAAACAGTTTCTATGGCTACACCTTC.

CDR3 sequence reads: CASSVGDISYEQYF. As DNA, the CDR3 is TGTGCCAGCAGCGTAGGGGACATTTCCTACGAGCAGTACTTC. This chain joins TRBV9 and TRBJ2-7; D perhaps matches TRBD1 (6 bases). V was trimmed by 0 bases and J by 1 base, leaving 8 bases between them. The CDR3 has 14 amino acids. The V gene's germline CDR1 is SGDLS and CDR2 YYNGEE.

The genes are TRBV5-8 and TRBJ2-1; maybe TRBD2 (5 bases). Germline V gene sequence: CDR1 SGHTS, CDR2 YDEGEE. The CDR3 is made up of 13 amino acids. V was clipped by 2 bases and J by 7 bases, with 10 bases between them. The CDR3 reads CASSFASWNEQFF. CDR3 nucleotides: TGTGCCAGCAGCTTCGCTAGCTGGAATGAGCAGTTCTTC.

The chain uses TRBV6-5 and TRBJ1-2, with D perhaps TRBD1 (6 bases). V was pared by 6 bases and J by 2 bases, with 10 bases between. Germline-derived CDR1 and CDR2 are MNHEY and SVGAGI. The CDR3 is 13 residues long. Here the CDR3 reads CASRPGQNYGYTF. For the CDR3, the DNA is TGTGCCAGCAGGCCCGGACAGAACTATGGCTACACCTTC.

The rearrangement uses TRBV3-1 (or the pseudogene TRBV3-2) and TRBJ2-3, with D maybe TRBD1 (6 bases). The CDR3 loop spans 16 amino acids. Trimming took off 2 bases at V and 3 bases at J, with 15 bases between the two ends. Germline V gives CDR1 LGHDT, CDR2 YNNKEL (reference sequence). The chain's CDR3 is CASSQLNPTGTDTQYF. The CDR3 DNA sequence: TGTGCCAGCAGCCAATTAAACCCCACAGGGACAGATACGCAGTATTTT.

The V and J genes are TRBV3-1 (or the pseudogene TRBV3-2) and TRBJ1-3; 7 nucleotides line up with TRBD1. Per germline, CDR1 LGHDT and CDR2 YNNKEL (reference sequence). CDR3 size: 13 residues. V was pared by 4 bases and J by 4 bases, with 1 base of the junction left unmatched. CDR3 sequence reads: CASSPQGGNTIYF. The CDR3 nucleotides are TGTGCCAGCAGCCCACAGGGGGGAAACACCATATATTTT.

The chain's CDR3 is CASSPGGGTYEQYF. The CDR3, as DNA: TGCGCCAGCAGCCCGGGAGGGGGCACCTACGAGCAGTACTTC. The rearrangement joins TRBV5-1 to TRBJ2-7, with D possibly being TRBD2 (8 bases). Between the trimmed V and J ends, which lost 4 bases and 2 bases, there was a span of 13 bases. Germline CDR1 reads SGHRS; CDR2 reads YFSETQ. The CDR3 runs to 14 residues.

V and J are TRBV24-1 and TRBJ2-5; 8 bases fit TRBD2. V lost 1 base and J lost 5; bases outside the gene matches: 5. CDR1 is KGHDR and CDR2 is SFDVKD in the germline V gene. The CDR3 is made up of 15 amino acids. The CDR3 region is CATSDFRGGGETQYF. The CDR3 DNA reads as TGTGCCACCAGTGATTTTCGGGGGGGCGGGGAGACCCAGTACTTC.

This clone was seen once. The gene calls are TRBV10-3 and TRBJ2-1; a possible D gene is TRBD1 (6 bases). CDR1 and CDR2 from the germline V gene are ENHRY and SYGVKD. Trimming took off 3 bases at V and 4 bases at J, with 16 bases between the two ends. This CDR3 region has 16 residues. The CDR3 DNA follows: TGTGCCATCAGTGATCCCGGCAGGGGCCTGTACAATGAGCAGTTCTTC. Translated, it gives CAISDPGRGLYNEQFF.

This chain connects TRBV6-5 to TRBJ1-6; 8 positions agree with TRBD1. V lost 5 bases and J lost 14; bases outside the gene matches: 8. Per germline, CDR1 MNHEY and CDR2 SVGAGI. The CDR3 contains 13 residues. In DNA, the CDR3 is TGTGCCAGCAGTAGACAGGGGCGGAGAACCCTCCACTTT. Its protein is CASSRQGRRTLHF.

The chain couples TRBV5-1 to TRBJ2-3; 9 bases are shared with TRBD1. This CDR3 region has 16 residues. V trimming: 2 bases; J trimming: 5 bases; junction bases outside the gene matches: 9. Looked up from germline, CDR1 is SGHRS and CDR2 is YFSETQ. For the CDR3, the DNA is TGCGCCAGCAGCTTTGGCCGGGACAGGGTCTTAGATACGCAGTATTTT. It encodes CASSFGRDRVLDTQYF.

CDR3 sequence reads: CASTIGDTQYF. CDR3 sequence (DNA): TGCGCCAGCACCATCGGGGATACGCAGTATTTT. The rearrangement joins TRBV5-1 to TRBJ2-3, with no clear D. The length of the CDR3 is 11 residues. Germline V lookup: CDR1 SGHRS, CDR2 YFSETQ. V was trimmed by 6 bases and J by 6 bases, leaving 8 bases between them.

This clone appeared once. The chain links TRBV11-2 to TRBJ2-5; TRBD1 agrees at 7 bases. Germline V gene lookup returns CDR1 SGHAT and CDR2 FQNNGV. J lost 5 bases, V lost 3 bases, and 12 bases had no gene match. The CDR3 spans 16 residues. CDR3 residues: CASSFAGQAIQETQYF. CDR3 in DNA: TGTGCCAGCAGCTTCGCAGGACAGGCGATTCAGGAGACCCAGTACTTC.

The chain joins TRBV7-2 to TRBJ2-4; 8 bases align to TRBD1. The CDR3 extends over 15 amino acids. V shed 0 bases, J shed 5 bases, and the junction held 3 bases outside the gene matches. Per the germline V gene, CDR1 is SGHTA and CDR2 is FQGNSA. CDR3 residues: CASSLAQGAQNIQYF. The CDR3 region has the DNA TGTGCCAGCAGCTTAGCGCAGGGGGCGCAAAACATTCAGTACTTC. Full variable domain (remainder filled in from reference TRBV7-2 and TRBJ2-4): GAGVSQSPSNKVTEKGKDVELRCDPISGHTALYWYRQSLGQGLEFLIYFQGNSAPDKSGLPSDRFSAERTGGSVSTLTIQRTQQEDSAVYLCASSLAQGAQNIQYFGAGTRLSVL.

The chain uses TRBV5-1 and TRBJ1-4; 8 nucleotides agree with TRBD1. V lost 0 bases and J lost 4; bases outside the gene matches: 5. Germline lookup yields CDR1 SGHRS and CDR2 YFSETQ. The CDR3 has 16 residues. The chain's CDR3 is CASSLGLTGDNEKLFF. CDR3 bases: TGCGCCAGCAGCTTGGGTTTGACAGGGGATAATGAAAAACTGTTTTTT.

The CDR3 bases are TGTGCCACGAATGGACAGTCCTACGTGGGAGAGCAGTACTTC. The encoded protein is CATNGQSYVGEQYF. The V call is TRBV6-5, the J call TRBJ2-7, with a tentative D call TRBD1 (6 bases). Trimming pared 10 bases from V and 7 bases from J, leaving 23 bases between. Germline CDR1 MNHEY, CDR2 SVGAGI. This CDR3 is 14 amino acids long.

This chain links TRBV3-1 (or the pseudogene TRBV3-2) with TRBJ1-1; the match to TRBD1 covers 9 bases. Germline lookup yields CDR1 LGHDT and CDR2 YNNKEL (reference sequence). CDR3 length: 14 amino acids. After removal of 1 base from V and 4 bases from J, the junction contained 1 base not matched to a gene. DNA for the CDR3: TGTGCCAGCAGCCAAGCGGACAGGGGCACTGAAGCTTTCTTT. It yields the protein CASSQADRGTEAFF.

Written as DNA, the CDR3 is TGTGCCAGTAGTATTGAGATAGCGGGAGGGCCAAGTCGAGAGACCCAGTACTTC. This translates into CASSIEIAGGPSRETQYF. The chain employs TRBV19 and TRBJ2-5; 11 nucleotides agree with TRBD2. The germline gives CDR1 LNHDA, CDR2 SQIVND (reference sequence). The CDR3 has 18 residues. V trimming: 3 bases; J trimming: 4 bases; junction bases outside the gene matches: 13.

The table lists this clone with a count of one. The CDR3 DNA reads as TGTGCCAGCAGCCCCAGACAGGGACGGAGTGGCTACACCTTC. Protein product: CASSPRQGRSGYTF. V gene TRBV3-1 (or the pseudogene TRBV3-2) combines with J gene TRBJ1-2, with 7 bases aligning to TRBD1. The germline CDR1 and CDR2 sequences are LGHDT and YNNKEL (reference sequence). After removal of 4 bases from V and 7 bases from J, the junction contained 9 bases not matched to a gene. This CDR3 comprises 14 residues.

The table lists this clone with a few counts. V gene TRBV15 combines with J gene TRBJ2-7; a weak D match, TRBD1 (6 bases). Per germline, CDR1 LNHNV and CDR2 YYDKDF (reference sequence). CDR3 length: 13 residues. The germline V and J ends were trimmed by 3 bases and 9 bases, with 15 bases remaining between them. CDR3 in DNA: TGTGCCACCAGCAGCCCCGCAGGGGTTGGGCAGTACTTC. Its translation: CATSSPAGVGQYF.

The chain is built from TRBV6-2 or TRBV6-3 and TRBJ1-2, with D possibly being TRBD1 (6 bases). Germline V gene lookup returns CDR1 MNHEY and CDR2 SVGEGT. The V end lost 6 bases, the J end lost 5 bases, and 22 bases lay between the germline ends. The CDR3 sequence is 16 residues long. The CDR3 spells CASSPRDRPIRYGYTF. CDR3 nucleotides: TGTGCCAGCAGCCCGAGAGACAGGCCGATAAGATATGGCTACACCTTC.

The DNA of the CDR3 is TGTGCCAGCAGCTCCGGGACAGACTTTAACTATGGCTACACCTTC. It translates to CASSSGTDFNYGYTF. The gene calls are TRBV7-9 and TRBJ1-2, with 7 bases identical to TRBD1. V shed 4 bases and J 1 base; nucleotides not matched to a gene: 6. Germline assignment: CDR1 SEHNR and CDR2 FQNEAQ (reference sequence). The CDR3 has 15 amino acids.

The chain carries TRBV30 and TRBJ2-7; TRBD1 matches 7 bases. Germline V lookup: CDR1 GTSNPN, CDR2 SVGIG (reference sequence). CDR3 length: 14 residues. Losses at the gene ends were 0 bases for V and 3 bases for J; bases not matched to a gene: 5. The DNA for the CDR3 is TGTGCCTGGAGTGTACCGGCAGGGGGCTACGAGCAGTACTTC. Translating gives CAWSVPAGGYEQYF.

The J gene is TRBJ2-2, the V gene TRBV30, with D possibly matching TRBD1 (6 bases). Germline V gives CDR1 GTSNPN, CDR2 SVGIG (reference sequence). Trimming removed 5 bases from V and 0 bases from J, with 10 bases in between. CDR3 length: 14 amino acids. CDR3 region: CAWGQFANTGELFF. The CDR3 DNA reads TGTGCCTGGGGACAGTTCGCGAACACCGGGGAGCTGTTTTTT.

This clone showed up just a few times. DNA of the CDR3: TGTGCCAGCAGTTCCCAGGGTCCTAACTATGGCTACACCTTC. Translated: CASSSQGPNYGYTF. The chain recombines TRBV27 with TRBJ1-2; perhaps TRBD1 as D (5 bases). Per germline, CDR1 MNHEY and CDR2 SMNVEV (reference sequence). V gave up 4 bases and J gave up 0 bases, with 9 bases separating them. CDR3 size: 14 residues.

The V gene is TRBV19, the J gene TRBJ2-3; 11 nucleotides match TRBD2. Germline V CDR1 and CDR2: LNHDA, SQIVND (reference sequence). This CDR3 spans 16 amino acids. V gave up 1 base and J gave up 6 bases; unmatched junction bases: 6. CDR3 amino acids: CASSIVSGGARDTQYF. The CDR3 region has the DNA TGTGCCAGTAGTATAGTTAGCGGGGGGGCAAGGGATACGCAGTATTTT.

The rearrangement joins TRBV24-1 to TRBJ2-1, with TRBD2 matching over 13 bases. Germline assignment: CDR1 KGHDR and CDR2 SFDVKD. After removal of 7 bases from V and 7 bases from J, the junction contained 6 bases not matched to a gene. The CDR3 spans 15 residues. The CDR3, as DNA: TGTGCCACCAGCCCCAGGACTAGCGGGAGTAATGAGCAGTTCTTC. It specifies CATSPRTSGSNEQFF.

This clone appeared a few times. This CDR3 is also generated by other DNA sequences in the sample. The J gene is TRBJ1-5, the V gene TRBV19; no firm D call. V lost 3 bases, J lost 2 bases, and 8 bases lay in between. Germline V gene lookup returns CDR1 LNHDA and CDR2 SQIVND (reference sequence). The CDR3 sequence is 14 residues long. The CDR3 loop reads CASSIRTGNQPQHF. The CDR3 DNA reads TGTGCCAGTAGTATTCGCACTGGCAATCAGCCCCAGCATTTT.

V usage is TRBV19 and J usage is TRBJ2-4; possible D gene TRBD1, 5 bases. The CDR3 loop spans 15 amino acids. Deletions cut 2 bases from V and 3 bases from J, with 11 bases between. CDR1 LNHDA and CDR2 SQIVND come from the germline V gene (reference sequence). CDR3 nucleotides: TGTGCCAGTAGTATAAGGGGCGAGGTCAAAAACATTCAGTACTTC. It is translated as CASSIRGEVKNIQYF. Together with reference TRBV19 and TRBJ2-4, the CDR3 gives the full variable domain: DGGITQSPKYLFRKEGQNVTLSCEQNLNHDAMYWYRQDPGQGLRLIYYSQIVNDFQKGDIAEGYSVSREKKESFPLTVTSAQKNPTAFYLCASSIRGEVKNIQYFGAGTRLSVL.